These 5 T cell receptor beta chains share one sample of origin, sequenced in a study of shared clonotypes between healthy human individuals (dated by TCRdb to 2019 to 2021). CD8 naive samples were CD45RO-negative cells positively selected for CCR7, giving a CD45RA+CCR7+ population that excluded TemRA cells. Receptors were amplified or captured by the immunoSEQ multiplex PCR assay. TCRdb provides this immuneACCESS table in a form limited to in-frame rearrangements. Some clones are lacking; in checked studies, under half of them reflect an unresolved V gene, and why the rest are absent is not known. In this sample the table shows about 2 million clones, about 95% of which occur a single time. The ten largest make up under 1.5% of the sample. The specimen sequenced was naive CD8+ T cells sorted from blood. The sample's cell subset or site label, in plain terms: CD45RA+CCR7+. The receptor set was obtained from a man in his late teens or twenties in good health.

V gene TRBV28 combines with J gene TRBJ2-7, with a possible D match to TRBD2 (7 bases). CDR1 is MDHEN and CDR2 is SYDVKM in the germline V gene. The V and J ends lost 6 bases and 3 bases respectively, with 21 bases between them. The CDR3 length is 16 residues. The CDR3 here is CASSKAGAGRVYEQYF. The CDR3 DNA reads as TGTGCCAGCAGCAAGGCGGGGGCAGGGAGAGTCTACGAGCAGTACTTC.

This chain connects TRBV27 to TRBJ1-4; D perhaps matches TRBD1 (6 bases). CDR1 is MNHEY and CDR2 is SMNVEV in the germline V gene (reference sequence). The CDR3 sequence is 18 residues long. V lost 5 bases to trimming and J lost 0 bases, with 19 bases between them. The CDR3 coding sequence is TGTGCCAGCAGTCCTACGGGACATTACGAATCAACTAATGAAAAACTGTTTTTT. This translates into CASSPTGHYESTNEKLFF.

J is TRBJ1-3 and V is TRBV6-6, with TRBD1 identical over 7 bases. Germline lookup yields CDR1 MNHNY and CDR2 SVGAGI (reference sequence). The J segment lost 1 base and the V segment lost 7 bases, leaving 10 bases of the junction unmatched. CDR3 length equals 16 residues. The CDR3 is CASKINRGRSGNTIYF. DNA of the CDR3: TGTGCCAGCAAAATTAACAGGGGAAGGTCTGGAAACACCATATATTTT.

This clone has only a few counts. The chain uses TRBV5-5 and TRBJ1-4; a weak D match, TRBD1 (5 bases). V gave up 0 bases and J gave up 8 bases, with 14 bases separating them. The CDR3 is 15 amino acids. CDR1 SGHKS and CDR2 YYEKEE come from the germline V gene (reference sequence). CDR3 nucleotide sequence: TGTGCCAGCAGCTTGGAGGGGACCATTGGGGAAAAACTGTTTTTT. Protein sequence: CASSLEGTIGEKLFF.

As to this clone: Other nucleotide sequences from this sample produce the same CDR3. The chain is built from TRBV7-9 and TRBJ2-7; 8 nucleotides match TRBD1. The CDR3 loop spans 11 amino acids. Trimming took 8 bases from V and 4 from J; bases not matched to a gene: 1. The germline V gene encodes CDR1 SEHNR and CDR2 FQNEAQ (reference sequence). DNA of the CDR3: TGTGCCAGCGGACAGGGTTACGAGCAGTACTTC. This sequence encodes CASGQGYEQYF.